This entry is about one T cell receptor beta chain. The data were obtained in a study of tumor-infiltrating lymphocytes in oesophageal squamous cell carcinoma. The CDR3 has 14 residues. TCRdb reprocessed the PCR reads via MiXCR and lists one record per CDR3 protein. The sample lists roughly 10,000 distinct CDR3 sequences; around 60% were seen once. The chain carries TRBV12-3 or TRBV12-4 and TRBJ2-1; 11 nucleotides match TRBD1. TRBJ2-5 matches the DNA end more closely, so the J call is doubtful. Sequenced sample: esophageal tumor tissue. The receptor was derived from a female donor with esophageal squamous cell carcinoma. This CDR3 is CASIRTGGMETQYF. In nucleotides, the CDR3 is TGTGCCAGCATTCGGACAGGGGGCATGGAGACCCAGTACTTC.